The source of this TCR beta chain is a study of prognosis after radiotherapy for stage I lung cancer. Study details: All non-small cell lung cancer patients were considered medically inoperable.

As concerns this clonotype: Its antigen remains unidentified. This may be a read error: a much more frequent sequence differs by one nucleotide. Given the absence of the conserved phenylalanine or tryptophan at the CDR3 end, a read error is likely.

It was by two-round multiplex PCR that TCR beta CDR3 was amplified from genomic DNA. First-round PCR, the initial amplification, used primers specific to each TRBV and TRBJ gene. In TCRdb, the multiplex PCR reads were re-called with MiXCR into one record per CDR3 protein. The table lists 20,000 to 30,000 distinct CDR3 sequences, around 39% of them singletons, with about 22% in the top ten. General study results and limits: Patients developing distant metastases showed lower Shannon entropy after stereotactic body radiation therapy.

Trimming stripped 4 bases from V and 4 bases from J, with 16 bases between. This CDR3 is 15 amino acids long. Germline-derived CDR1 and CDR2 are SNHLY and FYNNEI. The source was PBMCs, collected before or after stereotactic body radiation therapy (not recorded which). This clonotype was obtained from a donor over 45 with non-small cell lung cancer. This chain joins TRBV2 and TRBJ1-2; D not resolved. CDR3 nucleotides: TGTGCCAGCAGTGCTACCCGGTACACCGTCTATGGCTACACCCTC. Its translation is CASSATRYTVYGYTL.